The rows below give T cell receptor beta chains drawn from one sample of a study of beta chain features in type 1 diabetes. Clones were read by immunoSEQ multiplex PCR, and TCRdb kept only the in-frame ones, dropping some. The table records hundreds of thousands of clones, 11% to 15% of them present only once. Input material: naive CD4+ T cells from blood. The receptors come from a man aged 18 to 30 with type 1 diabetes. CDR3s include the opening cysteine and the closing phenylalanine or tryptophan. Each record gives: V gene, J gene, D gene, clone size, CDR3 DNA, CDR3 protein. A D gene is named only where the DNA matches it firmly. A clone size is listed for some rows: how often the clone was seen (once, few, many), or a class if it is expanded.

TRBV30	TRBJ1-2	-	-	TGTGCCTGGAGTGTAGCGGGGGCGAATGGCTACACCTTC	CAWSVAGANGYTF
TRBV6-1	TRBJ1-2	-	-	TGTGCCAGCAAGACAGACCCTTGGTATGGCTACACCTTC	CASKTDPWYGYTF
TRBV25-1	TRBJ2-7	-	-	TGTGCCAGCAGTGAACAGAAAGGGGTCTACGAGCAGTACTTC	CASSEQKGVYEQYF
TRBV18	TRBJ2-2	-	few	TGTGCCAGCTCACCTGATACCGGGGAGCTGTTTTTT	CASSPDTGELFF
TRBV7-3	TRBJ2-2	-	-	TGTGCCAGCAGCTTAGGGACATCGAACACCGGGGAGCTGTTTTTT	CASSLGTSNTGELFF
TRBV5-1	TRBJ2-2	-	-	TGCGCCAGCAGCCGACAGCTAATCACCGGGGAGCTGTTTTTT	CASSRQLITGELFF
TRBV5-1	TRBJ2-4	-	few	TGCGCCAGCAGCTTAGGCAGGGAATTGTCTGCCAAAAACATTCAGTACTTC	CASSLGRELSAKNIQYF
TRBV5-1	TRBJ2-7	TRBD1	-	TGCGCCAGCCGTCGAACCGGGACAGTGTCCTACGAGCAGTACTTC	CASRRTGTVSYEQYF
TRBV9	TRBJ2-3	-	few	TGTGCCAGCAGCCGCGGCACAGATACGCAGTATTTT	CASSRGTDTQYF
TRBV7-3	TRBJ2-1	-	-	TGTGCCAGCAGCCCCCCTGGCAGCTCCTACAATGAGCAGTTCTTC	CASSPPGSSYNEQFF
TRBV7-2	TRBJ2-7	-	once	TGTGCCAGCAGCTTAGGCCAGGGGGGCGAGCAGTACTTC	CASSLGQGGEQYF
TRBV30	TRBJ2-7	TRBD1	-	TGTGCCTGGAGGGCTAGGGGGCGAAGGTACGAGCAGTACTTC	CAWRARGRRYEQYF
TRBV18	TRBJ1-5	-	-	TGTGCCAGCTCACCTAACCCGGGCGGATTGGGCAATCAGCCCCAGCATTTT	CASSPNPGGLGNQPQHF
TRBV4-2	TRBJ2-7	-	-	TGTGCCAGCAGCCAGCCGGGACCAGCACCCTACGAGCAGTACTTC	CASSQPGPAPYEQYF
TRBV5-1	TRBJ2-1	TRBD2	few	TGCGCCAGCAGCTTACTAGCGGGAGTAGAGAATGAGCAGTTCTTC	CASSLLAGVENEQFF
TRBV7-9	TRBJ2-3	-	-	TGTGCCAGCAGTGAAGAGCGGACTAGCACAGATACGCAGTATTTT	CASSEERTSTDTQYF
TRBV30	TRBJ2-7	TRBD1	-	TGTGCCTGGCTCGAGACAGGGGGCCCCTACGAGCAGTACTTC	CAWLETGGPYEQYF
TRBV2	TRBJ2-2	-	few	TGTGCCAGCCTCGAACGGGTCTCGAACACCGGGGAGCTGTTTTTT	CASLERVSNTGELFF
TRBV4-2	TRBJ2-2	-	few	TGTGCCAGCAGCCAAGGCCGTCTGGCAGTTTACGGGGAGCTGTTTTTT	CASSQGRLAVYGELFF
TRBV28	TRBJ2-3	-	few	TGTGCCAGCAGTGGGCCCTTTCCAGATACGCAGTATTTT	CASSGPFPDTQYF
TRBV30	TRBJ2-3	TRBD2	-	TGTGCCTGGAGTGAGTGGGGACTAGCGGGGGGTTACACAGATACGCAGTATTTT	CAWSEWGLAGGYTDTQYF
TRBV7-2	TRBJ2-2	-	few	TGTGCCAACCAAGGCGCTCAGGGGAACACCGGGGAGCTGTTTTTT	CANQGAQGNTGELFF
TRBV7-2	TRBJ1-2	-	few	TGTGCCAGCAGCTTAGACAGAGACTATGGCTACACCTTC	CASSLDRDYGYTF
TRBV19	TRBJ1-5	-	few	TGTGCCAGTAGCCGGGACATTAGCAATCAGCCCCAGCATTTT	CASSRDISNQPQHF
TRBV28	TRBJ2-2	TRBD2	-	TGTGCCAGCAGTCCCACTAGGAGCGGGGACCGGGAGCTGTTTTTT	CASSPTRSGDRELFF
TRBV7-9	TRBJ2-7	-	-	TGTGCCAGCGGAGGGGACGTTTCCTACGAGCAGTACTTC	CASGGDVSYEQYF
TRBV7-9	TRBJ2-1	TRBD2	few	TGTGCCAGCAGCTTTCGACTAGCGGGAGAGGTTGAGCAGTTCTTC	CASSFRLAGEVEQFF
TRBV12-5	TRBJ2-5	TRBD2	-	TGTGCTAGTGACTTATGTACTAGCGGAGAGACCCAGTACTTC	CASDLCTSGETQYF
TRBV15	TRBJ1-1	TRBD1	few	TGTGCCACCAGCTCAGGGGGCACTGAAGCTTTCTTT	CATSSGGTEAFF